This record covers a single TCR beta chain. No antigen is known for it. Base qualities are not provided; no much larger clone lies one nucleotide away. V has 4 bases trimmed and J has 7 bases trimmed; junction bases matching no gene number 12. CDR1 is given as LGHDT and CDR2 as YNNKEL, both from the germline V gene (reference sequence). From the cysteine up to the phenylalanine, the CDR3 has a length of 17 residues. This entry keeps only the CDR3 DNA: 51 bases, framed from base 1. This sample is drawn from a study of post-analysis software for immune sequencing data (dated by TCRdb to the mid-2010s). Some background on the complete study: The recorded disease courses included relapsing-remitting, secondary progressive and progressive-relapsing multiple sclerosis, and some patients had no subtype annotation. Patient repertoires were compared against roughly 12 previously published healthy control repertoires from donors aged roughly 6 to 28 years. A subset of samples was prepared in parallel using single-end sample barcoding, then pooled and co-amplified after Illumina adapter ligation. The paper as a whole reports these results and caveats: Four to six TRBV segments, including TRBV5-6, TRBV5-1 and TRBV20-1, were significantly more frequent in patients than controls. The control group was slightly older than the multiple sclerosis patient group. Significantly lower normalized Chao1 diversity was found in multiple sclerosis patients than in controls, suggesting substantial peripheral T-cell clonal expansion. When samples were clustered directly using the F measure, samples prepared in the same batch co-clustered strongly, which prompted a batch-effect correction.

Receptor amplification or capture employed PCR. The data were produced on an Illumina HiSeq 2500. To reduce PCR and sequencing biases, unique molecular identifiers were incorporated into the TCR beta cDNA libraries. Roughly 0.5 million cDNA molecules were obtained per 1 to 10 million input T cells, so each molecule approximated one T cell. The same protocol used for the earlier healthy control dataset was applied to prepare and sequence the patient libraries. Within a given batch, samples were prepared together, multiplexed and sequenced on the same HiSeq lane. Turning to the authors' computational methods: MIGEC handled the raw barcoded reads, throwing out single-read molecular identifier groups before consensus assembly and CDR3 extraction. Clonotype tables were post-analysed with VDJtools, and diversity was normalized by down-sampling all datasets to the smallest sample size. Repertoire overlap clustering matched CDR3 amino acid but not nucleotide sequences to correct batch-related cross-sample contamination. TCRdb redid the processing of the public reads, applying fastp at Q25 and MiXCR, and retained in-frame beta chains. Each CDR3 protein appears once, grouped with its most common genes and DNA. V and J calls and clone size were set by TCRdb, not the authors. This sample is represented by roughly 580,000 distinct CDR3 sequences; roughly 45% of them were singletons. The top ten clonotypes cover 1.7% of the sample.

To demonstrate the VDJtools post-analysis software, TCR beta repertoires were profiled from the peripheral blood of 10 to 15 young patients with multiple sclerosis. The patients with multiple sclerosis were children and adolescents between about 6 and 15 years of age. The chain is made from TRBV3-1 and TRBJ2-1; TRBD2 aligns with 11 central bases. Source material: blood. The sequence was obtained from a girl between 5 and 17 years old with multiple sclerosis. CDR3 reads: CASSPTTPGLAVNEQFF. The nucleotides read TGTGCCAGCAGCCCCACAACCCCGGGACTAGCGGTGAATGAGCAGTTCTTC.